The 13 T cell receptor beta chains below all came from one sample that was sequenced in a study of T cell responses to AZD1222 COVID-19 vaccine. TCRdb's table, derived via immunoSEQ multiplex PCR, lists solely in-frame clones and lacks some. The sample has roughly 170,000 clones; under 95% are singletons. Source: peripheral blood, taken 28 days after the second AZD1222 dose. The source of these receptors is an adult who received the AZD1222 COVID-19 vaccine.

This clone was found once. V gene TRBV4-1 combines with J gene TRBJ1-1; 10 bases align to TRBD1. V dropped 2 bases and J dropped 5; count of bases not matched to a gene: 11. This CDR3 comprises 17 residues. Germline V CDR1 and CDR2: MGHRA, YSYEKL. The DNA for the CDR3 is TGCGCCAGCAGCCAAAGAGGACAGGGGGTCGGAGAGACTGAAGCTTTCTTT. Residues: CASSQRGQGVGETEAFF.

A note on this clone: The identical CDR3 is also encoded by other nucleotide sequences in the sample. The rearrangement uses TRBV19 and TRBJ2-3; D is unclear. CDR3 length: 11 residues. Germline V CDR1 and CDR2: LNHDA, SQIVND (reference sequence). Trimming took off 4 bases at V and 4 bases at J, with 3 bases between the two ends. The CDR3 DNA reads TGTGCCAGTAGTAGTGCAGATACGCAGTATTTT. It specifies CASSSADTQYF.

This chain connects TRBV7-8 to TRBJ1-2, with 7 bases aligning to TRBD1. The CDR3 is 14 residues long. The germline CDR1 and CDR2 sequences are SGHVS and FQNEAQ. V was pared by 5 bases and J by 5 bases, with 8 bases of the junction left unmatched. In DNA form, the CDR3 reads TGTGCCAGCAGCCAAGAGACAGGGTCGTATGGCTACACCTTC. Protein: CASSQETGSYGYTF.

The chain combines TRBV19 with TRBJ1-1; D unclear. CDR3 length equals 14 residues. Per germline, CDR1 LNHDA and CDR2 SQIVND (reference sequence). The V gene lost 7 bases and the J gene lost 0 bases, with 12 bases spanning the gap. As DNA, the CDR3 is TGTGCCAGTACCACTGTCACCTTGAACACTGAAGCTTTCTTT. This gives the protein CASTTVTLNTEAFF.

The V and J genes are TRBV6-5 and TRBJ2-3; 9 positions match TRBD1. The CDR3 spans 15 residues. Trimming removed 3 bases from V and 4 bases from J; junction bases left unmatched: 5. Germline V gene data show CDR1 as MNHEY and CDR2 as SVGAGI. CDR3 amino acids: CASSYFGTGPDTQYF. CDR3 DNA: TGTGCCAGCAGTTATTTCGGGACAGGGCCAGATACGCAGTATTTT.

The chain has TRBV7-2 and TRBJ1-6; D is unclear. CDR3 length equals 13 residues. The germline gives CDR1 SGHTA, CDR2 FQGNSA. The V and J ends lost 1 base and 10 bases respectively, with 8 bases between them. CDR3 DNA: TGTGCCAGCAGCTTAGAGGGAGGATCACCCCTCCACTTT. As protein: CASSLEGGSPLHF.

This clone has only one observation. This chain uses TRBV5-4 with TRBJ1-1, with D possibly TRBD1 on 6 matching bases. Germline assignment: CDR1 SGHNT and CDR2 YYREEE (reference sequence). This CDR3 comprises 12 residues. The ends were cut back, 4 bases at V and 6 bases at J, with 10 bases in the middle. The CDR3, as DNA: TGTGCCAGCAGCGACTACAGGGCTGAAGCTTTCTTT. Encoded protein: CASSDYRAEAFF.

Points on this clone: Other DNA sequences in the same sample also yield this CDR3. V gene TRBV11-2 combines with J gene TRBJ1-1; D unclear. V was cut by 2 bases and J by 1 base, with 8 bases left in between. Germline V CDR1 and CDR2: SGHAT, FQNNGV. The CDR3 has 14 residues. Here the CDR3 DNA reads TGTGCCAGCAGCTTAAGTGGAGGGAACACTGAAGCTTTCTTT. As protein: CASSLSGGNTEAFF.

The gene calls are TRBV5-5 and TRBJ2-6; D gene unclear. V shed 0 bases and J shed 0 bases, with 10 bases lying between them. Germline V gene lookup returns CDR1 SGHKS and CDR2 YYEKEE (reference sequence). CDR3 size: 17 residues. In nucleotides, the CDR3 is TGTGCCAGCAGCTTGGAGGTCAGAAGCTCTGGGGCCAACGTCCTGACTTTC. Protein sequence: CASSLEVRSSGANVLTF.

The rearrangement uses TRBV7-9 and TRBJ2-7; D might be TRBD1 or TRBD2, each matching 5 bases. The CDR3 totals 14 residues. Germline V gene sequence: CDR1 SEHNR, CDR2 FQNEAQ (reference sequence). Trimming took off 7 bases at V and 5 bases at J, with 18 bases between the two ends. This chain's CDR3 is CASTNYGGRDEQYF. CDR3 nucleotide sequence: TGTGCCAGCACCAATTATGGGGGTCGGGACGAGCAGTACTTC.

The chain links TRBV6-1 to TRBJ2-7; weak D call: TRBD1 (5 bases). Germline loops: CDR1 MNHNS, CDR2 SASEGT. The CDR3 has 16 amino acids. Trimming cost V 1 base and J 0 bases, with 13 bases left between them. CDR3 in amino acids: CASSEVGHFGSYEQYF. The CDR3 DNA follows: TGTGCCAGCAGTGAAGTCGGACACTTTGGCTCCTACGAGCAGTACTTC.

The V and J genes are TRBV6-4 and TRBJ2-1, with D perhaps matching TRBD2 (6 bases). V lost 5 bases and J lost 8, with 19 bases in between. This CDR3 is built from 15 residues. Germline V lookup: CDR1 MRHNA, CDR2 SNTAGT. The CDR3 is CASSKGLDGGDEQFF. The CDR3 DNA reads TGTGCCAGCAGTAAAGGACTCGACGGGGGTGATGAGCAGTTCTTC.

This chain uses TRBV28 with TRBJ1-1; D gene uncertain. Deletions cut 5 bases from V and 0 bases from J, with 22 bases between. From germline, CDR1 is MDHEN and CDR2 SYDVKM. This CDR3 contains 18 residues. The CDR3 protein is CASSPTPVAHFMNTEAFF. CDR3 in DNA: TGTGCCAGCAGTCCCACTCCAGTGGCCCACTTCATGAACACTGAAGCTTTCTTT.